One sample yielded the 19 T cell receptor beta chains listed below, sequenced in a study of shared clonotypes between healthy human individuals. The data were produced by immunoSEQ multiplex PCR, yet TCRdb's version contains in-frame clones alone and is incomplete. The sample yields around 1,000,000 clones, around 77% seen once. Sequencing input: memory CD4+ T cells from PBMCs. Subset indicated: CD45RA-negative fraction. The source is a man in his late teens or twenties in good health. Some clones in this sample may be carry-over from other donors' samples.

This sequence joins TRBV9 and TRBJ2-1; 7 positions match TRBD2. Trimming removed 7 bases from V and 5 bases from J; junction bases left unmatched: 6. The CDR3 loop spans 13 amino acids. CDR1 and CDR2 (germline): SGDLS, YYNGEE. The CDR3 spells CASGRAQNNEQFF. CDR3 nucleotide sequence: TGTGCCAGCGGGAGGGCCCAGAACAATGAGCAGTTCTTC.

V and J are TRBV7-6 and TRBJ1-2; D remains ambiguous. Germline assignment: CDR1 SGHVS and CDR2 FNYEAQ. The CDR3 covers 13 residues. The ends were cut back, 5 bases at V and 1 base at J, with 8 bases in the middle. CDR3 in DNA: TGTGCCAGCAGCCGCGACATTAACTATGGCTACACCTTC. Its translation: CASSRDINYGYTF.

The CDR3 protein is CASSDTGTSGYNEQFF. CDR3 nucleotide sequence: TGTGCCAGCAGCGACACCGGGACTAGCGGTTACAATGAGCAGTTCTTC. The rearrangement uses TRBV7-3 and TRBJ2-1; 11 bases fit TRBD2. The germline CDR1 and CDR2 sequences are SGHTA and FQGTGA. The V gene end was trimmed by 5 bases and the J gene end by 4 bases; junction bases not matched to a gene: 7. The length of the CDR3 is 16 residues.

Comment on this clone: The sample carries other DNA sequences with the same CDR3. The chain recombines TRBV18 with TRBJ2-3; possible D gene TRBD1, 5 bases. From germline, CDR1 is KGHSH and CDR2 LQKENI. The CDR3 is made up of 14 amino acids. V lost 2 bases and J 3 bases, leaving 9 bases between the germline ends. The CDR3 protein is CASSPTGGTDTQYF. The DNA for the CDR3 is TGTGCCAGCTCACCAACAGGTGGGACAGATACGCAGTATTTT.

This sequence joins TRBV28 and TRBJ2-1; D remains ambiguous. The CDR3 length is 13 residues. Germline CDR1 is MDHEN and CDR2 is SYDVKM. The V gene lost 5 bases and the J gene lost 9 bases, with 14 bases spanning the gap. CDR3 amino acids: CASSPPGFPEQFF. The CDR3 DNA is TGTGCCAGCAGTCCCCCCGGGTTCCCTGAGCAGTTCTTC.

V usage is TRBV6-1 and J usage is TRBJ2-7; 12 nucleotides align to TRBD1. The trim removed 5 bases at V and 7 bases at J, leaving 9 bases unmatched. Germline assignment: CDR1 MNHNS and CDR2 SASEGT. The length of the CDR3 is 15 residues. CDR3 sequence reads: CASSRGGQGAGEQYF. The CDR3 bases are TGTGCCAGCAGTCGAGGGGGACAGGGGGCTGGGGAGCAGTACTTC.

The chain uses TRBV12-5 and TRBJ1-1; D not resolved. CDR1 is LGHNT and CDR2 is FRNRAP in the germline V gene. The CDR3 totals 13 residues. With 6 bases removed from V and 3 bases from J, the gap between germline ends came to 11 bases. Here the CDR3 DNA reads TGTGCTAGTGGGGCCAGAAGGGACACTGAAGCTTTCTTT. This codes for CASGARRDTEAFF.

The rearrangement links TRBV6-1 to TRBJ1-5; no definite D call. The CDR3 length is 15 residues. With 7 bases removed from V and 2 bases from J, the gap between germline ends came to 15 bases. Germline V gives CDR1 MNHNS, CDR2 SASEGT. The CDR3 spells CASTILREGNQPQHF. DNA for the CDR3: TGTGCCAGCACCATACTACGAGAGGGCAATCAGCCCCAGCATTTT.

The chain has TRBV7-3 and TRBJ1-5, with TRBD1 matching over 8 bases. Per germline, CDR1 SGHTA and CDR2 FQGTGA. The ends lost 5 bases at V and 2 bases at J; junction bases unmatched: 20. The CDR3 covers 20 residues. CDR3 DNA: TGTGCCAGCAGCGTCCCGGGACAGGTAAAATCGGGGGGAGGCAATCAGCCCCAGCATTTT. Its protein is CASSVPGQVKSGGGNQPQHF.

The J gene is TRBJ2-1, the V gene TRBV5-1; the D gene is possibly TRBD1 (6 bases). Trimming took 2 bases from V and 7 from J, leaving 7 bases between them. Germline V CDR1 and CDR2: SGHRS, YFSETQ. The CDR3 consists of 12 residues. DNA for the CDR3: TGCGCCAGCAGCTTCCAGGGGAATGAGCAGTTCTTC. It specifies CASSFQGNEQFF.

V usage is TRBV7-9 and J usage is TRBJ1-1; tentative D call: TRBD1 (6 bases). The CDR3 runs 15 residues. V gave up 5 bases and J gave up 1 base, with 14 bases separating them. The germline CDR1 and CDR2 sequences are SEHNR and FQNEAQ (reference sequence). The CDR3 sequence is CASSRRGGSNTEAFF. The CDR3 nucleotides are TGTGCCAGCAGCCGGAGGGGGGGATCGAACACTGAAGCTTTCTTT.

The chain joins TRBV19 to TRBJ2-2; D remains ambiguous. Germline loops: CDR1 LNHDA, CDR2 SQIVND (reference sequence). The CDR3 extends over 12 amino acids. Trimming cost V 3 bases and J 5 bases, with 4 bases left between them. CDR3 sequence: CASSIWTGELFF. The CDR3 DNA reads as TGTGCCAGTAGTATTTGGACCGGGGAGCTGTTTTTT. The complete variable domain, with remaining parts taken from reference TRBV19 and TRBJ2-2, reads DGGITQSPKYLFRKEGQNVTLSCEQNLNHDAMYWYRQDPGQGLRLIYYSQIVNDFQKGDIAEGYSVSREKKESFPLTVTSAQKNPTAFYLCASSIWTGELFFGEGSRLTVL.

A word on this clone: Other nucleotide sequences in the sample specify the same CDR3. The rearrangement links TRBV5-6 to TRBJ2-5; D ambiguous. Germline V gene sequence: CDR1 SGHDT, CDR2 YYEEEE. This CDR3 has 14 residues. The V and J ends lost 4 bases and 4 bases respectively, with 14 bases between them. The CDR3 region has the DNA TGTGCCAGCAGCCCCCGGGCCCGAGGAGAGACCCAGTACTTC. As protein: CASSPRARGETQYF.

This clone came up once. The chain recombines TRBV6-1 with TRBJ2-7; 7 bases map to TRBD2. Germline V lookup: CDR1 MNHNS, CDR2 SASEGT. V trimming: 3 bases; J trimming: 3 bases; junction bases outside the gene matches: 8. CDR3 length: 15 amino acids. In nucleotides, the CDR3 is TGTGCCAGCAGTGAGGTCAGCGGGACTCACTACGAGCAGTACTTC. Its translation: CASSEVSGTHYEQYF.

This clone has only one observation. A read error may produce the germline difference seen at one junction end. The CDR3 DNA is TGTGCCTGCAGGCCTAGCGTAACCTACGAGCAGTACTTC. Translation gives CACRPSVTYEQYF. This chain connects TRBV2 to TRBJ2-7; TRBD2 might be the D (6 bases). The CDR3 loop spans 13 amino acids. The germline V gene has CDR1 SNHLY and CDR2 FYNNEI.

The V call is TRBV10-3, the J call TRBJ2-2; 8 nucleotides match TRBD2. Unmatched junction bases numbered 5, after V lost 11 bases and J lost 3 bases. This CDR3 spans 13 amino acids. From germline, CDR1 is ENHRY and CDR2 SYGVKD. The CDR3 spells CASGGRDTGELFF. DNA for the CDR3: TGTGCCTCGGGGGGGAGGGACACCGGGGAGCTGTTTTTT.

This clone has a single count. CDR3 protein: CASSLGLAFSDTQYF. DNA of the CDR3: TGTGCCAGCAGCTTGGGCCTAGCTTTCTCCGATACGCAGTATTTT. The chain couples TRBV7-2 to TRBJ2-3, with D possibly being TRBD2 (5 bases). The CDR3 contains 15 residues. Per the germline V gene, CDR1 is SGHTA and CDR2 is FQGNSA. V was pared by 3 bases and J by 6 bases, with 16 bases between.

V usage is TRBV5-1 and J usage is TRBJ2-7; D may be TRBD1 or TRBD2 (5 bases each). V dropped 4 bases and J dropped 2 bases, with 19 bases sitting between them. CDR1 is SGHRS, CDR2 YFSETQ, per germline. This CDR3 region has 16 residues. The CDR3 sequence is CASSKGTLRPPYEQYF. In nucleotides, the CDR3 is TGCGCCAGCAGCAAAGGGACGCTAAGGCCCCCCTACGAGCAGTACTTC.

Turning to this clone: A single base separates this from a much larger clone, so it may be a read error. V is TRBV4-3 and J is TRBJ2-7; a possible D gene is TRBD1 (5 bases). Germline V gives CDR1 LGHNA, CDR2 YSLEER. The CDR3 runs 13 residues. The CDR3 reads CASGQDWGVEQYF. The CDR3 region has the DNA TGCGCCAGCGGCCAAGATTGGGGCGTCGAGCAGTACTTC.